The 25 T cell receptor beta chains presented below share a single source sample, sequenced in a study of blood T cell repertoires in COVID-19. Here immunoSEQ multiplex PCR was the method, and the copy in TCRdb shows in-frame clones only, minus some. The sample yields about 120,000 clones, 75% to 80% seen once. Material for sequencing was peripheral blood. Every receptor here comes from a woman older than 75 with active or convalescent COVID-19.

V gene TRBV11-3 combines with J gene TRBJ2-5; maybe TRBD1 (7 bases). Germline assignment: CDR1 SGHNT and CDR2 YENEEA. V lost 1 base and J lost 5, with 14 bases in between. The CDR3 contains 15 residues. The DNA of the CDR3 is TGTGCCAGCAGCTTAGGCAACAGGGGAGGTGAGACCCAGTACTTC. Translating it yields CASSLGNRGGETQYF. Full variable domain (missing parts from reference TRBV11-3 and TRBJ2-5): EAGVVQSPRYKIIEKKQPVAFWCNPISGHNTLYWYLQNLGQGPELLIRYENEEAVDDSQLPKDRFSAERLKGVDSTLKIQPAELGDSAVYLCASSLGNRGGETQYFGPGTRLLVL.

This chain uses TRBV5-6 with TRBJ2-1; 12 nucleotides agree with TRBD2. There are 18 residues in the CDR3. Per germline, CDR1 SGHDT and CDR2 YYEEEE. Trimming at V came to 1 base and at J to 7 bases, leaving 12 bases not matched to a gene. The CDR3: CASSLWLAGGPALNEQFF. CDR3 in DNA: TGTGCCAGCAGCTTGTGGCTAGCGGGAGGGCCTGCGTTAAATGAGCAGTTCTTC.

This chain links TRBV5-5 with TRBJ2-7; 10 nucleotides match TRBD2. CDR3 length equals 14 residues. J lost 4 bases, V lost 6 bases, and 7 bases had no gene match. The V gene's germline CDR1 is SGHKS and CDR2 YYEKEE (reference sequence). This chain's CDR3 is CASKKTSGIYEQYF. CDR3 DNA sequence: TGTGCCAGCAAAAAAACTAGCGGGATATACGAGCAGTACTTC.

This clone was seen only once. V usage is TRBV9 and J usage is TRBJ2-2, with a tentative D call TRBD1 (6 bases). CDR3 size: 18 residues. CDR1 and CDR2 (germline): SGDLS, YYNGEE. V lost 0 bases to trimming and J lost 2 bases, with 17 bases between them. CDR3 DNA: TGTGCCAGCAGCGTAGATAGGGGGAGAGGGCTAAACACCGGGGAGCTGTTTTTT. Translated, it gives CASSVDRGRGLNTGELFF.

The rearrangement joins TRBV3-1 (or the pseudogene TRBV3-2) to TRBJ1-2; 7 bases align to TRBD1. With 2 bases clipped from V and 7 bases from J, the junction kept 7 bases outside the gene matches. The CDR3 is made up of 14 amino acids. Germline V lookup: CDR1 LGHDT, CDR2 YNNKEL (reference sequence). This CDR3 is CASSQLTGVGGYTF. The CDR3 DNA is TGTGCCAGCAGCCAACTCACAGGGGTTGGTGGCTACACCTTC.

V usage is TRBV7-8 and J usage is TRBJ2-6, with D maybe TRBD1 (6 bases). Germline V lookup: CDR1 SGHVS, CDR2 FQNEAQ. V was shortened by 1 base and J by 2 bases, with 9 bases between the two germline ends. The CDR3 covers 16 residues. CDR3 DNA sequence: TGTGCCAGCAGCTTAGACAGGGTCCCTGGGGCCAACGTCCTGACTTTC. This translates into CASSLDRVPGANVLTF.

The chain carries TRBV4-3 and TRBJ2-2; D is undetermined. V was shortened by 4 bases and J by 6 bases, with 15 bases between the two germline ends. This CDR3 is built from 15 residues. CDR1 and CDR2 (germline): LGHNA, YSLEER. CDR3 bases: TGCGCCAGCAGCCGCGACACCCCGTCGGCCGGGGAGCTGTTTTTT. Protein sequence: CASSRDTPSAGELFF.

This clone was observed a few times. The chain carries TRBV6-1 and TRBJ2-1; 12 nucleotides agree with TRBD2. The CDR3 length is 16 residues. Trimming at V came to 3 bases and at J to 3 bases, leaving 3 bases not matched to a gene. Germline-derived CDR1 and CDR2 are MNHNS and SASEGT. The CDR3 spells CASSETSGRYYNEQFF. The CDR3 DNA reads TGTGCCAGCAGTGAGACTAGCGGGAGATACTACAATGAGCAGTTCTTC.

This clone was seen a handful of times. The chain uses TRBV7-9 and TRBJ2-1; TRBD2 matches at 12 bases. Germline CDR1 SEHNR, CDR2 FQNEAQ (reference sequence). V lost 5 bases, J lost 10 bases, and 9 bases stayed unmatched. The CDR3 has 15 amino acids. CDR3 protein: CASSLGLAGMYEQFF. For the CDR3, the DNA is TGTGCCAGCAGCCTCGGACTAGCGGGAATGTACGAGCAGTTCTTC.

In its sample, this clone was seen once. This sequence joins TRBV5-1 and TRBJ2-1, with D uncertain. V was cut by 4 bases and J by 1 base, with 15 bases left in between. The CDR3 contains 16 residues. Germline CDR1 is SGHRS and CDR2 is YFSETQ. The CDR3 DNA reads as TGCGCCAGCAGCCGACAAGCCGTAGGTTCCTACAATGAGCAGTTCTTC. It encodes CASSRQAVGSYNEQFF.

The V gene is TRBV6-2 or TRBV6-3, the J gene TRBJ2-7, with D possibly being TRBD2 (6 bases). The ends were cut back, 0 bases at V and 7 bases at J, with 22 bases in the middle. Germline lookup yields CDR1 MNHEY and CDR2 SVGEGT. There are 17 residues in the CDR3. The CDR3 DNA follows: TGTGCCAGCAGTTACTCGAAGTTGGAGGGACTTGCGGGTGAGCAGTACTTC. Protein product: CASSYSKLEGLAGEQYF.

The chain is built from TRBV5-1 and TRBJ2-5; D is uncertain. Germline CDR1 SGHRS, CDR2 YFSETQ. The V gene lost 7 bases and the J gene lost 2 bases, with 6 bases spanning the gap. The CDR3 has 11 residues. The CDR3 spells CASAGQETQYF. The CDR3 nucleotides read TGCGCCAGCGCAGGTCAAGAGACCCAGTACTTC.

This clone was observed a few times. In DNA, the CDR3 is TGTGCCAGCAGCTTCCAGAACACTGAAGCTTTCTTT. It is translated as CASSFQNTEAFF. The genes are TRBV7-9 and TRBJ1-1; D remains ambiguous. This CDR3 spans 12 amino acids. CDR1 and CDR2 from the germline V gene are SEHNR and FQNEAQ (reference sequence). Trimming left V 3 bases short and J 1 base short, with 3 bases between.

This clone was observed a few times. CDR3 nucleotide sequence: TGTGCCAGTAGGGCCAACGGACAGGTCCTCTACGAGCAGTACTTC. As protein: CASRANGQVLYEQYF. The rearrangement uses TRBV19 and TRBJ2-7, with 7 bases lining up with TRBD1. Germline assignment: CDR1 LNHDA and CDR2 SQIVND (reference sequence). V dropped 6 bases and J dropped 3; count of bases not matched to a gene: 11. The CDR3 is 15 residues long. The full variable domain, with the rest looked up from reference TRBV19 and TRBJ2-7, is DGGITQSPKYLFRKEGQNVTLSCEQNLNHDAMYWYRQDPGQGLRLIYYSQIVNDFQKGDIAEGYSVSREKKESFPLTVTSAQKNPTAFYLCASRANGQVLYEQYFGPGTRLTVT.

J is TRBJ2-2 and V is TRBV9, with TRBD2 matching 9 bases. The length of the CDR3 is 16 residues. CDR1 and CDR2 from the germline V gene are SGDLS and YYNGEE. V lost 2 bases and J lost 0; bases outside the gene matches: 2. Here the CDR3 reads CASSVAGGPNTGELFF. The CDR3 nucleotides are TGTGCCAGCAGCGTTGCGGGAGGGCCGAACACCGGGGAGCTGTTTTTT.

The chain uses TRBV5-1 and TRBJ2-5; D possibly corresponds to TRBD2 (6 bases). Germline V gives CDR1 SGHRS, CDR2 YFSETQ. With 4 bases removed from V and 0 bases from J, the gap between germline ends came to 13 bases. The CDR3 totals 15 residues. The CDR3 DNA reads as TGCGCCAGCAGCCAAGATGGGGGGAACCAAGAGACCCAGTACTTC. This translates into CASSQDGGNQETQYF.

The V call is TRBV19, the J call TRBJ2-1, with TRBD2 matching 10 bases. CDR3 length: 18 residues. From germline, CDR1 is LNHDA and CDR2 SQIVND (reference sequence). Trimming removed 7 bases from V and 4 bases from J; junction bases left unmatched: 16. The CDR3 spells CASTRGGGLAEQYNEQFF. CDR3 coding DNA: TGTGCCAGTACCCGTGGCGGCGGACTAGCGGAACAATACAATGAGCAGTTCTTC.

The chain uses TRBV20-1 and TRBJ1-5; 7 nucleotides line up with TRBD1. CDR1 DFQATT and CDR2 SNEGSKA come from the germline V gene (reference sequence). The CDR3 sequence is 13 residues long. V lost 3 bases and J lost 9; bases outside the gene matches: 8. CDR3 sequence (DNA): TGCAGTGCTAGTAAGTCAGGGGACAGGCCCCAGCATTTT. As protein: CSASKSGDRPQHF.

The chain recombines TRBV9 with TRBJ1-1; 11 bases match TRBD1. The trim removed 4 bases at V and 5 bases at J, leaving 7 bases unmatched. The CDR3 sequence is 15 residues long. Germline V gene sequence: CDR1 SGDLS, CDR2 YYNGEE. The CDR3 is CASSTRDRGMTEAFF. The CDR3 region has the DNA TGTGCCAGCAGCACGAGGGACAGGGGGATGACTGAAGCTTTCTTT. The full variable domain, in which reference TRBV9 and TRBJ1-1 provide the parts outside the CDR3, is DSGVTQTPKHLITATGQRVTLRCSPRSGDLSVYWYQQSLDQGLQFLIQYYNGEERAKGNILERFSAQQFPDLHSELNLSSLELGDSALYFCASSTRDRGMTEAFFGQGTRLTVV.

V and J are TRBV10-3 and TRBJ2-5; TRBD1 is a possible D gene (6 bases). V shed 6 bases and J shed 0 bases, with 26 bases lying between them. CDR3 size: 19 residues. Germline loops: CDR1 ENHRY, CDR2 SYGVKD. The CDR3 protein is CAISDRNKRQEMNQETQYF. The CDR3 nucleotides read TGTGCCATCAGCGACCGCAATAAGCGACAGGAGATGAACCAAGAGACCCAGTACTTC.

This clone was counted once. The chain carries TRBV28 and TRBJ1-4; D uncertain. Germline V gene lookup returns CDR1 MDHEN and CDR2 SYDVKM. Trimming took off 6 bases at V and 8 bases at J, with 7 bases between the two ends. The CDR3 extends over 11 amino acids. CDR3 in amino acids: CASSSEEKLFF. CDR3 sequence (DNA): TGTGCCAGCAGCAGTGAAGAAAAACTGTTTTTT.

The rearrangement uses TRBV7-9 and TRBJ2-4; D is undetermined. Germline V CDR1 and CDR2: SEHNR, FQNEAQ (reference sequence). CDR3 length: 12 amino acids. The ends were cut back, 5 bases at V and 10 bases at J, with 12 bases in the middle. The CDR3: CASSPWAVIQYF. The CDR3 bases are TGTGCCAGCAGCCCTTGGGCAGTAATTCAGTACTTC.

The genes are TRBV7-9 and TRBJ2-7; 14 bases map to TRBD2. The trim removed 5 bases at V and 4 bases at J, leaving 1 base unmatched. The germline CDR1 and CDR2 sequences are SEHNR and FQNEAQ (reference sequence). The CDR3 extends over 14 amino acids. This CDR3 reads CASSRLAGGYEQYF. CDR3 DNA sequence: TGTGCCAGCAGCAGACTAGCGGGAGGGTACGAGCAGTACTTC.

This clone was seen once. The chain couples TRBV5-1 to TRBJ2-1, with a possible D match to TRBD2 (6 bases). CDR3 length: 15 residues. Germline V CDR1 and CDR2: SGHRS, YFSETQ. Trimming took off 0 bases at V and 7 bases at J, with 14 bases between the two ends. In DNA form, the CDR3 reads TGCGCCAGCAGCTTGGTCCCGGGAGTTGAGAATGAGCAGTTCTTC. It specifies CASSLVPGVENEQFF.

V is TRBV10-2 and J is TRBJ2-5; 7 bases are shared with TRBD1. Unmatched junction bases numbered 4, after V lost 6 bases and J lost 0 bases. This CDR3 comprises 14 residues. Germline V gene data show CDR1 as WSHSY and CDR2 as SAAADI. As DNA, the CDR3 is TGCGCCAGCAGCCGGGACAGAGACCAAGAGACCCAGTACTTC. Its protein product is CASSRDRDQETQYF.